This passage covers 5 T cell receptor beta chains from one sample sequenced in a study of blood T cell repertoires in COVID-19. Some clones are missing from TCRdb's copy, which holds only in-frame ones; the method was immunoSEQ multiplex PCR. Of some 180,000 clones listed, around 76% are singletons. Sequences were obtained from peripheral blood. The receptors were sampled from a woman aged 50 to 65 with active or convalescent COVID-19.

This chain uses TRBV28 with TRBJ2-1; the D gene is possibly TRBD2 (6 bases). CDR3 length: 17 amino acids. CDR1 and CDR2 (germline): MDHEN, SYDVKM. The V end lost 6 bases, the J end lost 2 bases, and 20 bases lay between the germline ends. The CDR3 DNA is TGTGCCAGCAGCCGTCCCGGGACTTCCGGACCCTACAATGAGCAGTTCTTC. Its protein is CASSRPGTSGPYNEQFF.

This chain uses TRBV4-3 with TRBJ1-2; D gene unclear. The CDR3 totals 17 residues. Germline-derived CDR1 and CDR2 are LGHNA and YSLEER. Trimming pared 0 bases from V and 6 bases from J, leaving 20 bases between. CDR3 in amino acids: CASSQEIGPGGKNGYTF. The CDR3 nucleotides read TGCGCCAGCAGCCAAGAAATCGGGCCCGGAGGGAAAAATGGCTACACCTTC.

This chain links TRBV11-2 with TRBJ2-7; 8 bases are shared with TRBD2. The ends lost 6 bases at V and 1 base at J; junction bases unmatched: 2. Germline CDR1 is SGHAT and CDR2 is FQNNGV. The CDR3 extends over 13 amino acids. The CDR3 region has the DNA TGTGCCAGCAGGTCGGGAGGGTCCTACGAGCAGTACTTC. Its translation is CASRSGGSYEQYF. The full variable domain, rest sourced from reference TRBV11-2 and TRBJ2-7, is EAGVAQSPRYKIIEKRQSVAFWCNPISGHATLYWYQQILGQGPKLLIQFQNNGVVDDSQLPKDRFSAERLKGVDSTLKIQPAKLEDSAVYLCASRSGGSYEQYFGPGTRLTVT.

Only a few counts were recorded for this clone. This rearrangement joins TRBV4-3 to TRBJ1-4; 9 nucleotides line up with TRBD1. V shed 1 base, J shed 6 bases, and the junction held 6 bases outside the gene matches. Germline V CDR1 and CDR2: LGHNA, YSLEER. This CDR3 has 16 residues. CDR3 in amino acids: CASSQGQGGSYEKLFF. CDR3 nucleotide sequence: TGCGCCAGCAGCCAAGGACAGGGGGGAAGCTATGAAAAACTGTTTTTT.

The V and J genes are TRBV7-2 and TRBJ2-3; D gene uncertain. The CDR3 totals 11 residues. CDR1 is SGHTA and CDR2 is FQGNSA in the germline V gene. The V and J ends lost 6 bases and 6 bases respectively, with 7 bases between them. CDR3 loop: CASRQSDTQYF. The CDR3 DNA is TGTGCCAGCAGACAGTCTGATACGCAGTATTTT.